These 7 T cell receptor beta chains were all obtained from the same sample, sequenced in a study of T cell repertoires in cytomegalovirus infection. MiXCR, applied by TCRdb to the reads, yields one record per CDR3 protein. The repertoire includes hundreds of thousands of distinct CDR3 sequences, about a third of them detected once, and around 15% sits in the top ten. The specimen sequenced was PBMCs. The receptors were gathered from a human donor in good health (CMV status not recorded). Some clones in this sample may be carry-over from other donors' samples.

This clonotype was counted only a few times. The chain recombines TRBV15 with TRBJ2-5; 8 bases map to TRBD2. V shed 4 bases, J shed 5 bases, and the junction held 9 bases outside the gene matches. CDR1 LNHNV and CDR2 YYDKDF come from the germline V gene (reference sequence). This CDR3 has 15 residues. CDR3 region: CATSTSGGARETQYF. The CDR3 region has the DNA TGTGCCACCAGCACATCGGGGGGGGCCAGGGAGACCCAGTACTTC.

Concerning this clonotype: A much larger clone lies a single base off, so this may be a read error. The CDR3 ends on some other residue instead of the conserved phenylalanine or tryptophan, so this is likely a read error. The CDR3 region has the DNA TGTGCCAGCTCACCAAGGCCACAGATTAATGAAAAACTGTTTCTT. Translating it yields CASSPRPQINEKLFL. The chain uses TRBV18 and TRBJ1-4; D uncertain. The V gene lost 2 bases and the J gene lost 4 bases, with 11 bases spanning the gap. This CDR3 is built from 15 residues. Germline CDR1 is KGHSH and CDR2 is LQKENI.

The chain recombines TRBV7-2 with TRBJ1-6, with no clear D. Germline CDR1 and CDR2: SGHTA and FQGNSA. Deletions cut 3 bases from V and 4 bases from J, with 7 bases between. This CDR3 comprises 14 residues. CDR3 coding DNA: TGTGCCAGCAGCTTTATGTCGTATAATTCACCCCTCCACTTT. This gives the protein CASSFMSYNSPLHF.

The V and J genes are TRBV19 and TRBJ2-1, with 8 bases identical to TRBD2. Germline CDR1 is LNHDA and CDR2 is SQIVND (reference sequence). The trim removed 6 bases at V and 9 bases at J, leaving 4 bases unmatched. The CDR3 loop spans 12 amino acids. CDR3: CASRGLVGEQFF. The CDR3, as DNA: TGTGCCAGTAGGGGACTAGTCGGTGAGCAGTTCTTC.

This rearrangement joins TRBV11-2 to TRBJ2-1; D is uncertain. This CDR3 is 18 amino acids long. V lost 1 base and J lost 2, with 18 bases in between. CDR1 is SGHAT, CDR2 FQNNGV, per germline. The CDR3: CASSLVGVANIPYNEQFF. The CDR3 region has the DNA TGTGCCAGCAGCTTAGTTGGGGTTGCGAACATTCCCTACAATGAGCAGTTCTTC.

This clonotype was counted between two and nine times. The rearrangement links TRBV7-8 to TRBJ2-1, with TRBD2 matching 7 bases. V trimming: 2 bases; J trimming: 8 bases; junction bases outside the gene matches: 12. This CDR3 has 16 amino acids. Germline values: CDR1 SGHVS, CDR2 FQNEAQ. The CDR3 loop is CASSLSPAGYGDEQFF. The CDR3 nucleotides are TGTGCCAGCAGCTTAAGTCCAGCGGGGTACGGGGATGAGCAGTTCTTC.

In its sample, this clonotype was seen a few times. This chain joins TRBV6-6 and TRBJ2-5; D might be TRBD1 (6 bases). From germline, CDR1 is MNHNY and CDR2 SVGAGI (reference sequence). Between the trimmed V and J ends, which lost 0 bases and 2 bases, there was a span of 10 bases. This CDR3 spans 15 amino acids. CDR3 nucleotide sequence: TGTGCCAGCAGTTACTCCCGACAGGCTCAAGAGACCCAGTACTTC. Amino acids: CASSYSRQAQETQYF.